This record looks at one T cell receptor beta chain sequence and its context. TCRdb keeps only in-frame clones here, not all; method: immunoSEQ multiplex PCR. Among about 200,000 clones listed, over 75% were seen once. This specimen comes from a study of blood T cell repertoires in COVID-19. As for the study in general: PBMCs, B-cell-depleted T cells, or T cells were the source of the cDNA or gDNA that made up the material.

The V end was cut by 4 bases, the J end by 2 bases, with 14 bases between. Germline CDR1 GTSNPN, CDR2 SVGIG (reference sequence). The length of the CDR3 is 15 residues. Sequenced sample: peripheral blood. The chain carries TRBV30 and TRBJ2-2; D possibly corresponds to TRBD1 (5 bases). This TCR was sampled from a man in his fifties or sixties with COVID-19, enrolled during active disease. This CDR3 is CAWTPAGQNTGELFF. The CDR3, as DNA: TGTGCCTGGACCCCAGCAGGACAAAACACCGGGGAGCTGTTTTTT.